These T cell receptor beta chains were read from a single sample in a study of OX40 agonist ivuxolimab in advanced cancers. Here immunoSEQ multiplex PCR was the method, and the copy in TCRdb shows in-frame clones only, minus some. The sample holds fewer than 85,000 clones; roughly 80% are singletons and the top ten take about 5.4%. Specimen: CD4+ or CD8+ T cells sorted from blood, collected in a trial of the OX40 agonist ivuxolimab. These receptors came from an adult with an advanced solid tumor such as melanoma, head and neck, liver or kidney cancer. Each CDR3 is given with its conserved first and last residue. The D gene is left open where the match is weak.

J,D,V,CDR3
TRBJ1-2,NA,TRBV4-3,CASSQDNLPGVYGYTF
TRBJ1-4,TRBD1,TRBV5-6,CASSGTGEVNEKLFF
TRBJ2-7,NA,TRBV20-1,CSARDSYEQYF
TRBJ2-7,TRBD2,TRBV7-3,CASSPGGGLTYEQYF
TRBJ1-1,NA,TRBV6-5,CASGFRRQQNTEAFF
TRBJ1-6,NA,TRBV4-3,CASSQDPGRSSYNSPLHF
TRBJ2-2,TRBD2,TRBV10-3,CAISVLAETGELFF
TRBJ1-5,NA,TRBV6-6,CASSPRTSLSQPQHF
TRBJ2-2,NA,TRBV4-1,CASSPGPTGKNTGELFF
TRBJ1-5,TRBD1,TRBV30,CAWSRQGNQPQHF
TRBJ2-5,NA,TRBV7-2,CASSYLGGAGETQYF
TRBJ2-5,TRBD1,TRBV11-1,CASSYRGVAETQYF
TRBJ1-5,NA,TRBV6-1,CASNPGRSINQPQHF
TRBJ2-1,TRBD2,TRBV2,CASSEGLAGGGQFF
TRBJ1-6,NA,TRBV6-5,CASSQTGRNSPLHF
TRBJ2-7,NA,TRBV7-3,CASSFGLAYEQYF
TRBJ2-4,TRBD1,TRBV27,CASSPRSGGVKNIQYF
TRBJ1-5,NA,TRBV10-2,CASSEAYQPQHF
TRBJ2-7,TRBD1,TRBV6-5,CASSFRTGATMEQYF